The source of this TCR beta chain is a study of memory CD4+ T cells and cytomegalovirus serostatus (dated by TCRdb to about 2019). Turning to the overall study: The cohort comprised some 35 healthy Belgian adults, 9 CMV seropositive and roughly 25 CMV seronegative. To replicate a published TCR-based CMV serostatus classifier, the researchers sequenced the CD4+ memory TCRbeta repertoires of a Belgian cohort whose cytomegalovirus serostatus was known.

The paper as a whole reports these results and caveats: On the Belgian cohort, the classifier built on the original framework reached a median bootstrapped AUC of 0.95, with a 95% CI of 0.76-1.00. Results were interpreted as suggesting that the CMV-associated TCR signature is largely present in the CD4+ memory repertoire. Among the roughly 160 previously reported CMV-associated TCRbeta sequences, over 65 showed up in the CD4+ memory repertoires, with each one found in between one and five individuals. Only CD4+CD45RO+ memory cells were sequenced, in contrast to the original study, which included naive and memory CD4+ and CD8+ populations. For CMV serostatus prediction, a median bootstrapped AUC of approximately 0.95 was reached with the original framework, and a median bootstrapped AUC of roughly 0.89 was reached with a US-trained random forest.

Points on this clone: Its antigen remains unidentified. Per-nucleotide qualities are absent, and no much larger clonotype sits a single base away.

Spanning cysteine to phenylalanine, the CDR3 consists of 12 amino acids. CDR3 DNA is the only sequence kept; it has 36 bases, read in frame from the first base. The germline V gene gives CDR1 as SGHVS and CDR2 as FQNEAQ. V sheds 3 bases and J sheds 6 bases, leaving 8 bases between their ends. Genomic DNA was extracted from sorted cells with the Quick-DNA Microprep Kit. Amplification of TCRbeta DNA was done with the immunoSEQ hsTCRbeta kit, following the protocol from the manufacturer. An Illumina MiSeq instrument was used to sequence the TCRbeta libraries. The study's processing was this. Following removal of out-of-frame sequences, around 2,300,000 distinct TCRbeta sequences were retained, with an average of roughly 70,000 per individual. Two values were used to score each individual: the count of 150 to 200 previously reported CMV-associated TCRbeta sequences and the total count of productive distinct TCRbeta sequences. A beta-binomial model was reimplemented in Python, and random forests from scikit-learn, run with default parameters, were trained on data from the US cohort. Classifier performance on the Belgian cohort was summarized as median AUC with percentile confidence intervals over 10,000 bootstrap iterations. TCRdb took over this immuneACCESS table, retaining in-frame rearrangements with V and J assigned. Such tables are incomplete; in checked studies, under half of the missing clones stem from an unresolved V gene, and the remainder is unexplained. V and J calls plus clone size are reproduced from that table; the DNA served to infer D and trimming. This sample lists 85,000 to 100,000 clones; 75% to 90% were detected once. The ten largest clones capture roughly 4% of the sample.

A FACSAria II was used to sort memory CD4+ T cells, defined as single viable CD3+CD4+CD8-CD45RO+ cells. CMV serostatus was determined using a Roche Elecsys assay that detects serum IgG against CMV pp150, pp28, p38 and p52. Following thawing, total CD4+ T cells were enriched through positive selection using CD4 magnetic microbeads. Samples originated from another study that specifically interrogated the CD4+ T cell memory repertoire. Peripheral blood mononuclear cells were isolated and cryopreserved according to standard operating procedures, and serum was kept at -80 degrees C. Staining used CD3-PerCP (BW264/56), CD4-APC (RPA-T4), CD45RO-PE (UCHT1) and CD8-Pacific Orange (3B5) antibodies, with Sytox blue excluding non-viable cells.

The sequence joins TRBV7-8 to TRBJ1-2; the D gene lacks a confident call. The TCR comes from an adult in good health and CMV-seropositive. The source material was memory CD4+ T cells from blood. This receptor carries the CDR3 CASSLDGHGYTF. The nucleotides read TGTGCCAGCAGCTTGGATGGGCATGGCTACACCTTC.